This T cell receptor (beta chain) was documented in a study of long-term antiretroviral therapy in people with HIV. Overall study results and limits: Controls exceeded HIV repertoires in CDR3 length range.

To note about this clone: Its antigen is unidentified.

After removal of 6 bases from V and 3 bases from J, the junction contained 17 bases not matched to a gene. CDR3 size: 20 residues. Germline V gene sequence: CDR1 SGHVS, CDR2 FQNEAQ. Run at survey level, the immunoSEQ assay was version v3.0. Sequencing efforts were directed toward roughly 40,000-55,000 T-cell genomes per sample. The assay was immunoSEQ multiplex PCR, and TCRdb's table has in-frame clones only and misses some. The data show about 12,000 clones, 65% to 85% seen once. V gene TRBV7-8 combines with J gene TRBJ2-7; 16 bases match TRBD2. The TCR originated in a woman aged 40-49 years with HIV. This sample comprised unsorted PBMCs, obtained 0.8 years before starting antiretroviral therapy. This CDR3 reads CASSLPLGTSGRATIYEQYF. In DNA, the CDR3 is TGTGCCAGCAGTTTACCTCTCGGGACTAGCGGGAGGGCCACTATCTACGAGCAGTACTTC.